This T cell receptor beta chain was retrieved from a study of blood T cells in healthy people across ages. PCR was performed a second time for 7 to 11 cycles using a sample-barcoded 5' primer and a J-beta primer mix. TCRdb recomputed calls from the 5' RACE reads with MiXCR, one row per CDR3 protein. Of about 970,000 distinct CDR3 sequences listed, roughly half were seen once; the top ten hold over 20%. Healthy individuals of Caucasian origin from Russia, aged about 6 to 95, served as donors. Per sample, no less than 5.5 micrograms of total RNA were extracted. The CDR3 has 12 residues. CDR1 is SNHLY and CDR2 is FYNNEI in the germline V gene. Trimming took off 7 bases at V and 5 bases at J, with 9 bases between the two ends. Overall study findings and caveats: Per-million-T-cell TCR beta diversity fell roughly linearly with age. A strong correlation was found between TCR beta diversity and the percentage of naive T cells.

This clonotype was picked up a small number of times. Antigen: not known. Sequencing used blood. The rearrangement joins TRBV2 to TRBJ1-5; D gene ambiguous. This TCR derives from a woman aged 60-75 years in good health. The CDR3 nucleotides are TGTGCCAGCAACCCAGCCGATCAGCCCCAGCATTTT. It is translated as CASNPADQPQHF.